The 4 T cell receptor beta chains presented below share a single source sample, sequenced in a study of blood T cell repertoires in COVID-19. Assay: immunoSEQ multiplex PCR; the TCRdb copy retains only in-frame clones and omits some. In the table there are roughly 280,000 clones, roughly 86% of which are singletons. Sequencing was carried out using PBMCs or T cells enriched from blood (not recorded which). The receptors originated from a woman aged 55-69 years who had recovered from COVID-19.

V gene TRBV6-4 combines with J gene TRBJ2-5; weak D call: TRBD1 (6 bases). The V gene's germline CDR1 is MRHNA and CDR2 SNTAGT. V was trimmed by 5 bases and J by 3 bases, leaving 13 bases between them. The length of the CDR3 is 14 residues. CDR3 in DNA: TGTGCCAGCAGTTCCCGGACAGTGGAAGAGACCCAGTACTTC. Translation gives CASSSRTVEETQYF.

The V and J genes are TRBV24-1 and TRBJ2-3; D gene ambiguous. Germline assignment: CDR1 KGHDR and CDR2 SFDVKD. V lost 4 bases to trimming and J lost 3 bases, with 13 bases between them. The CDR3 extends over 15 amino acids. CDR3 region: CATSDRNSLTDTQYF. CDR3 DNA: TGTGCCACCAGTGACAGGAACAGCTTGACAGATACGCAGTATTTT.

The genes are TRBV27 and TRBJ1-4; 9 positions match TRBD1. The trim removed 0 bases at V and 10 bases at J, leaving 12 bases unmatched. CDR3 length: 17 residues. The germline gives CDR1 MNHEY, CDR2 SMNVEV (reference sequence). The CDR3 reads CASSLSGGGTGPGKLFF. Written as DNA, the CDR3 is TGTGCCAGCAGTTTATCGGGCGGCGGGACAGGGCCGGGAAAACTGTTTTTT. Combining the CDR3 with reference TRBV27 and TRBJ1-4 gives the whole variable domain EAQVTQNPRYLITVTGKKLTVTCSQNMNHEYMSWYRQDPGLGLRQIYYSMNVEVTDKGDVPEGYKVSRKEKRNFPLILESPSPNQTSLYFCASSLSGGGTGPGKLFFGSGTQLSVL.

The chain recombines TRBV5-1 with TRBJ2-7; possible D gene TRBD2, 6 bases. Trimming removed 0 bases from V and 5 bases from J, with 21 bases in between. The length of the CDR3 is 17 residues. Looked up from germline, CDR1 is SGHRS and CDR2 is YFSETQ. The CDR3 region has the DNA TGCGCCAGCAGCTTGGTGCCTAGCGCTACAGGCGGCAACGAGCAGTACTTC. Translated, it gives CASSLVPSATGGNEQYF.